A single sample gave rise to the 10 T cell receptor beta chains below, sequenced in a study of T-cell reconstitution after alpha-beta-depleted transplantation in children. As it was prepared, the TCRbeta library received unique molecular identifiers. MiXCR, run by TCRdb on the PCR reads, gives a single entry per CDR3 protein. This table holds about 580,000 distinct CDR3 sequences, 25% to 30% found once. The sample consisted of PBMCs, taken before TCRalphabeta/CD19-depleted stem cell transplant. The receptors derive from a boy under three years old with Wiskott-Aldrich syndrome, due to receive a stem cell transplant.

For this clonotype: This clone may be a read error of a much larger clone one base away. This sequence joins TRBV9 and TRBJ2-1; tentatively, D is TRBD2 (5 bases). V was pared by 4 bases and J by 0 bases, with 11 bases between. Germline CDR1 reads SGDLS; CDR2 reads YYNGEE. This CDR3 has 15 residues. Here the CDR3 reads CASSSVGSSYNEQFF. The DNA for the CDR3 is TGTGCCAGCAGCTCGGTGGGGAGCTCCTACAATGAGCAGTTCTTC.

This clonotype was counted between two and nine times. This chain connects TRBV20-1 to TRBJ2-1; a weak D match, TRBD1 (5 bases). The germline V gene has CDR1 DFQATT and CDR2 SNEGSKA (reference sequence). CDR3 size: 14 residues. Trimming removed 3 bases at V and 8 bases at J, with 17 bases between. In DNA form, the CDR3 reads TGCAGTGCTAGGGGGCCAAGTGGCTTCTATGAGCAGTTCTTC. Translation gives CSARGPSGFYEQFF.

This clonotype was counted a few times. The chain recombines TRBV4-2 with TRBJ2-5; no clear D gene. Between the trimmed V and J ends, which lost 0 bases and 2 bases, there was a span of 7 bases. Germline V gene lookup returns CDR1 LGHNA and CDR2 YNFKEQ. The CDR3 sequence is 14 residues long. The CDR3 region is CASSQEAFQETQYF. Here the CDR3 DNA reads TGTGCCAGCAGCCAAGAGGCCTTTCAAGAGACCCAGTACTTC.

V usage is TRBV6-1 and J usage is TRBJ2-7; no reliable D call. Germline V lookup: CDR1 MNHNS, CDR2 SASEGT. Trimming cost V 3 bases and J 2 bases, with 11 bases left between them. The CDR3 covers 14 residues. Here the CDR3 DNA reads TGTGCCAGCAGTGATTTTGGCGGTCCCTACGAGCAGTACTTC. Translated: CASSDFGGPYEQYF.

The rearrangement uses TRBV6-1 and TRBJ2-1, with 10 nucleotides matching TRBD2. Germline CDR1 is MNHNS and CDR2 is SASEGT. V shed 5 bases and J 2 bases; nucleotides not matched to a gene: 12. The length of the CDR3 is 18 residues. This CDR3 is CASSQTTSGFVPYNEQFF. The DNA for the CDR3 is TGTGCCAGCAGTCAAACGACTAGCGGGTTCGTTCCCTACAATGAGCAGTTCTTC.

The rearrangement joins TRBV7-9 to TRBJ2-1; D unresolved. Germline V CDR1 and CDR2: SEHNR, FQNEAQ (reference sequence). The CDR3 is 15 residues long. Trimming left V 5 bases short and J 2 bases short, with 13 bases between. CDR3 sequence reads: CASSRDRLTYNEQFF. The DNA for the CDR3 is TGTGCCAGCAGCCGAGATCGGCTAACCTACAATGAGCAGTTCTTC.

This chain uses TRBV28 with TRBJ2-1; D is perhaps TRBD1 (6 bases). The V end was cut by 5 bases, the J end by 6 bases, with 17 bases between. Germline lookup yields CDR1 MDHEN and CDR2 SYDVKM. The CDR3 covers 15 residues. As DNA, the CDR3 is TGTGCCAGCAGTCTCCCCCCCTCAGGGGTCAATGAGCAGTTCTTC. Its translation: CASSLPPSGVNEQFF.

This clonotype has just a few counts. V and J are TRBV28 and TRBJ2-1; TRBD2 matches 11 bases. The trim removed 7 bases at V and 6 bases at J, leaving 11 bases unmatched. Germline V gene lookup returns CDR1 MDHEN and CDR2 SYDVKM. This CDR3 has 16 residues. The CDR3 DNA reads as TGTGCCAGCACCGGTGGAGTAGCGGGAGGGTTCAATGAGCAGTTCTTC. As protein: CASTGGVAGGFNEQFF.

Comments on this clonotype: The junction departs from the called germline gene at one end, perhaps through a read error. The chain combines TRBV27 with TRBJ1-3; a possible D gene is TRBD1 (6 bases). There are 13 residues in the CDR3. Germline loops: CDR1 MNHEY, CDR2 SMNVEV (reference sequence). This CDR3 reads CASSRGQRNTINF. CDR3 nucleotide sequence: TGTGCCAGCAGTAGAGGACAGCGAAACACCATAAATTTT.

This sequence joins TRBV9 and TRBJ2-7; D unresolved. The germline V gene encodes CDR1 SGDLS and CDR2 YYNGEE. Deletions cut 4 bases from V and 4 bases from J, with 15 bases between. This CDR3 is built from 14 residues. In nucleotides, the CDR3 is TGTGCCAGCAGCCCAAGAAGTTCCCCTTACGAGCAGTACTTC. Amino acids: CASSPRSSPYEQYF.